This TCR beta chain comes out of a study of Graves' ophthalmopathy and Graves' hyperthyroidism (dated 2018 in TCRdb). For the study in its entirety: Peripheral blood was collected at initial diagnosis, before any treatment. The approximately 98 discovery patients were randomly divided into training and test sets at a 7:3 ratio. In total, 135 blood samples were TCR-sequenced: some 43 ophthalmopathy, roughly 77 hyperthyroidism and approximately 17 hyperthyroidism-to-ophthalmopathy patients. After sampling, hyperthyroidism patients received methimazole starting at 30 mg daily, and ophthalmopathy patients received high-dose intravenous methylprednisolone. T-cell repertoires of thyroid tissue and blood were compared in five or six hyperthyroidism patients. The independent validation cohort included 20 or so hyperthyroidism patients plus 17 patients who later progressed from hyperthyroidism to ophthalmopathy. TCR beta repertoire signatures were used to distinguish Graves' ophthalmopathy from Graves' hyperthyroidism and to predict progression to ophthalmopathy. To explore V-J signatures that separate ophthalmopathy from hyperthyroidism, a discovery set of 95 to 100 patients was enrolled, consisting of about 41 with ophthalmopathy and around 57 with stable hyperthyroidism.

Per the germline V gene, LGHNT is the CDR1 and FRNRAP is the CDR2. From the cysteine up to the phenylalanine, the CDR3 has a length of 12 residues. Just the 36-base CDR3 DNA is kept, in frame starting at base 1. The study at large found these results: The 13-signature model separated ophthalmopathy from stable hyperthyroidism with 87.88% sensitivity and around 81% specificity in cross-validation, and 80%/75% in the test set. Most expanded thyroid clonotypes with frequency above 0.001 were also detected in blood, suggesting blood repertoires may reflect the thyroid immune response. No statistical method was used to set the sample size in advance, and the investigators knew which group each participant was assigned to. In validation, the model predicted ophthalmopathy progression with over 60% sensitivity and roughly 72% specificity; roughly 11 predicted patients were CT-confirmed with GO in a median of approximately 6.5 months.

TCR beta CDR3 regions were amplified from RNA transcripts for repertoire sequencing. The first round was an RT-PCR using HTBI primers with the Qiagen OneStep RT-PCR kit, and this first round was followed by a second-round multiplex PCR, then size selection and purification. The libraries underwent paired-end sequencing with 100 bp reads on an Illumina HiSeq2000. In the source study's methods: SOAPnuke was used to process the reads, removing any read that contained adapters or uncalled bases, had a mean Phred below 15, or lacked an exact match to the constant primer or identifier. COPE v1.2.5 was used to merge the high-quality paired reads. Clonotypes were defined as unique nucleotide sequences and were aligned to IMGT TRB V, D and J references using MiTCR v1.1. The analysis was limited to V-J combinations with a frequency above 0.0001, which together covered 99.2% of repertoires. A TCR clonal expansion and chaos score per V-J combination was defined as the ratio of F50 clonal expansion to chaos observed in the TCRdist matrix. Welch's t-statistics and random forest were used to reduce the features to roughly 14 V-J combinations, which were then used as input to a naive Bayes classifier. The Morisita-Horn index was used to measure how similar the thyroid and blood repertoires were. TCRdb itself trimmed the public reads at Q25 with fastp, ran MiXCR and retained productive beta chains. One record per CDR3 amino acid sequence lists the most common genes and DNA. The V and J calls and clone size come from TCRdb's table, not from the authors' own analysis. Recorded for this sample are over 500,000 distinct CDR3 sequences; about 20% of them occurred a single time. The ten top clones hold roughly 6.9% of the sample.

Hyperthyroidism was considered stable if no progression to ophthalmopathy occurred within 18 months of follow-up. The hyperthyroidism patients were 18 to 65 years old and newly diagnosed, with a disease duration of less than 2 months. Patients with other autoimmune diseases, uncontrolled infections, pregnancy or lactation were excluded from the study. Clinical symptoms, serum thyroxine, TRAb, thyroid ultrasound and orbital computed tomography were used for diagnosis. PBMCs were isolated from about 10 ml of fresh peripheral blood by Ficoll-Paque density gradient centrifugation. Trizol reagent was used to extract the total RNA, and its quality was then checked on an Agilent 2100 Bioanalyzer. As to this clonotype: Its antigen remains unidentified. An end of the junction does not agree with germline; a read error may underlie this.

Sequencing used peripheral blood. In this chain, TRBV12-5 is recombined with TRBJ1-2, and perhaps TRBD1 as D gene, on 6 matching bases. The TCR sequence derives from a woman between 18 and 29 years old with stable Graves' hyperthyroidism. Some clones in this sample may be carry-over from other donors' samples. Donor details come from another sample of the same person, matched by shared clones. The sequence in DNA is TGTGCTAGTGGTTTCCGGGACAAGAGTTTCGGGTTC. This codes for CASGFRDKSFGF.